The 28 T cell receptor beta chains below were found in one sample sequenced in a study of control samples from healthy donors and cancer patients. TCRdb's copy holds only in-frame clones and misses some; the assay was immunoSEQ multiplex PCR. The sample consists of some 54,000 clones, around 97% of them appearing once. Sample: blood. The receptors here all came from a woman aged 25-40 years in good health.

This chain joins TRBV7-6 and TRBJ1-1; D call uncertain. Trimming took 1 base from V and 2 from J, leaving 5 bases between them. The CDR3 totals 13 residues. The germline gives CDR1 SGHVS, CDR2 FNYEAQ. The CDR3 here is CASSLDANTEAFF. CDR3 in DNA: TGTGCCAGCAGCTTAGACGCCAACACTGAAGCTTTCTTT.

The CDR3 is CASSSPGGPGANEQFF. Written as DNA, the CDR3 is TGTGCCAGCAGCTCCCCGGGTGGCCCCGGGGCGAATGAGCAGTTCTTC. The V and J genes are TRBV11-3 and TRBJ2-1; D may be TRBD1 or TRBD2 (5 bases each). The CDR3 runs to 16 residues. From germline, CDR1 is SGHNT and CDR2 YENEEA. Trimming took 4 bases from V and 7 from J, leaving 20 bases between them.

V usage is TRBV7-8 and J usage is TRBJ2-5, with D maybe TRBD1 (5 bases). CDR3 size: 15 residues. Per germline, CDR1 SGHVS and CDR2 FQNEAQ. The V end lost 5 bases, the J end lost 0 bases, and 13 bases lay between the germline ends. This CDR3 reads CASSPPDSNQETQYF. In DNA form, the CDR3 reads TGTGCCAGCAGCCCGCCCGACAGCAACCAAGAGACCCAGTACTTC.

This clone was detected once. The chain joins TRBV19 to TRBJ1-1; D not resolved. Germline V lookup: CDR1 LNHDA, CDR2 SQIVND (reference sequence). The V and J ends lost 4 bases and 8 bases respectively, with 17 bases between them. This CDR3 has 14 residues. This CDR3 reads CASSRTSPGKEAFF. The CDR3 DNA reads TGTGCCAGTAGTAGAACGTCCCCGGGGAAGGAAGCTTTCTTT.

The CDR3: CASSLLSGFSRETQYF. CDR3 sequence (DNA): TGTGCCAGCAGTTTATTATCGGGGTTTAGTCGAGAGACCCAGTACTTC. The V and J genes are TRBV28 and TRBJ2-5; D perhaps matches TRBD2 (5 bases). Germline values: CDR1 MDHEN, CDR2 SYDVKM. Trimming left V 1 base short and J 4 bases short, with 16 bases between. This CDR3 is built from 16 residues.

The rearrangement joins TRBV7-9 to TRBJ2-7; D is undetermined. The CDR3 runs to 15 residues. Germline CDR1 reads SEHNR; CDR2 reads FQNEAQ (reference sequence). V lost 4 bases, J lost 2 bases, and 15 bases lay in between. The CDR3 is CASSSTANLAYEQYF. The CDR3 DNA is TGTGCCAGCAGCTCTACAGCTAACCTGGCCTACGAGCAGTACTTC.

This clone appeared once. V is TRBV2 and J is TRBJ2-1; TRBD2 agrees at 11 bases. V lost 6 bases and J lost 6; bases outside the gene matches: 4. CDR1 is SNHLY, CDR2 FYNNEI, per germline. The CDR3 spans 14 residues. The CDR3 protein is CASRTSGSINEQFF. In nucleotides, the CDR3 is TGTGCCAGCAGAACTAGCGGGAGTATCAATGAGCAGTTCTTC.

This chain connects TRBV27 to TRBJ2-7; 11 bases are shared with TRBD1. Germline CDR1 is MNHEY and CDR2 is SMNVEV (reference sequence). The trim removed 5 bases at V and 4 bases at J, leaving 7 bases unmatched. CDR3 length: 15 amino acids. CDR3 nucleotides: TGTGCCAGCAGTGCCCGGACAGGGGGCGTATACGAGCAGTACTTC. It yields the protein CASSARTGGVYEQYF.

V is TRBV28 and J is TRBJ2-1; no definite D call. CDR1 is MDHEN and CDR2 is SYDVKM in the germline V gene. The CDR3 loop spans 14 amino acids. Between the trimmed V and J ends, which lost 8 bases and 0 bases, there was a span of 11 bases. The CDR3 nucleotides are TGTGCCAGCTTCAGTTCCGACTCCTACAATGAGCAGTTCTTC. Translating gives CASFSSDSYNEQFF.

This sequence joins TRBV7-6 and TRBJ2-2; D uncertain. This CDR3 region has 14 residues. Germline V lookup: CDR1 SGHVS, CDR2 FNYEAQ. V gave up 5 bases and J gave up 2 bases, with 9 bases separating them. CDR3 residues: CASSLSGNTGELFF. In DNA, the CDR3 is TGTGCCAGCAGCCTCTCTGGTAACACCGGGGAGCTGTTTTTT.

V gene TRBV9 combines with J gene TRBJ2-1, with D maybe TRBD2 (6 bases). The V end was cut by 0 bases, the J end by 7 bases, with 11 bases between. Germline V CDR1 and CDR2: SGDLS, YYNGEE. The CDR3 totals 14 residues. The CDR3 DNA follows: TGTGCCAGCAGCGTAGACGGCGGAGGGAATGAGCAGTTCTTC. As protein: CASSVDGGGNEQFF.

J is TRBJ2-3 and V is TRBV5-1, with D possibly being TRBD1 or TRBD2 (5 bases each). The germline V and J ends were trimmed by 2 bases and 0 bases, with 10 bases remaining between them. The CDR3 totals 15 residues. Germline-derived CDR1 and CDR2 are SGHRS and YFSETQ. CDR3 protein: CASSFGDLSTDTQYF. In DNA form, the CDR3 reads TGCGCCAGCAGCTTTGGGGACCTGAGCACAGATACGCAGTATTTT.

The J gene is TRBJ1-5, the V gene TRBV3-1 (or the pseudogene TRBV3-2); a weak D match, TRBD1 (5 bases). CDR1 and CDR2 from the germline V gene are LGHDT and YNNKEL (reference sequence). The CDR3 loop spans 15 amino acids. The ends were cut back, 3 bases at V and 0 bases at J, with 9 bases in the middle. CDR3 DNA: TGTGCCAGCAGCCAGGGGGTTAATAGCAATCAGCCCCAGCATTTT. Translation gives CASSQGVNSNQPQHF.

The gene calls are TRBV4-1 and TRBJ2-3, with 13 bases that match TRBD2. With V trimmed by 4 bases and J by 4 bases, 5 bases remained unmatched. The CDR3 is 16 amino acids. The germline gives CDR1 MGHRA, CDR2 YSYEKL. Here the CDR3 reads CASSRTSGSVADTQYF. CDR3 in DNA: TGCGCCAGCAGCCGGACTAGCGGGAGTGTCGCAGATACGCAGTATTTT.

The rearrangement uses TRBV19 and TRBJ2-2; TRBD1 matches 9 bases. Unmatched junction bases numbered 9, after V lost 10 bases and J lost 3 bases. Per germline, CDR1 LNHDA and CDR2 SQIVND (reference sequence). The CDR3 spans 15 residues. Here the CDR3 DNA reads TGTGCCACGAGAAACAGGGGGCTTCACACCGGGGAGCTGTTTTTT. This sequence encodes CATRNRGLHTGELFF. Using reference TRBV19 and TRBJ2-2 for the parts outside the CDR3, the full variable domain is DGGITQSPKYLFRKEGQNVTLSCEQNLNHDAMYWYRQDPGQGLRLIYYSQIVNDFQKGDIAEGYSVSREKKESFPLTVTSAQKNPTAFYLCATRNRGLHTGELFFGEGSRLTVL.

The chain uses TRBV9 and TRBJ2-3, with 7 bases aligning to TRBD1. Germline V CDR1 and CDR2: SGDLS, YYNGEE. This CDR3 is 14 amino acids long. The trim removed 3 bases at V and 4 bases at J, leaving 5 bases unmatched. This CDR3 is CASSARQGSDTQYF. CDR3 nucleotides: TGTGCCAGCAGCGCGAGACAGGGCTCAGATACGCAGTATTTT.

The chain employs TRBV7-3 and TRBJ2-1; tentatively, D is TRBD1 (7 bases). The CDR3 contains 15 residues. Germline CDR1 reads SGHTA; CDR2 reads FQGTGA. V lost 5 bases and J lost 3, with 14 bases in between. CDR3 protein: CASSPGRTGYNEQFF. Here the CDR3 DNA reads TGTGCCAGCAGCCCTGGGAGGACAGGCTACAATGAGCAGTTCTTC.

This clone was picked up one time. The chain carries TRBV10-1 and TRBJ2-7; D is possibly TRBD1 (6 bases). Germline V gene lookup returns CDR1 WNHNN and CDR2 SYGVQD (reference sequence). CDR3 length: 14 residues. The ends were cut back, 6 bases at V and 1 base at J, with 13 bases in the middle. The CDR3 loop is CASRPNRESYEQYF. CDR3 bases: TGCGCCAGCAGGCCGAACAGGGAATCCTACGAGCAGTACTTC.

This rearrangement joins TRBV5-4 to TRBJ2-2, with 8 bases lining up with TRBD2. The CDR3 length is 17 residues. V was pared by 3 bases and J by 2 bases, with 9 bases of the junction left unmatched. Germline-derived CDR1 and CDR2 are SGHNT and YYREEE (reference sequence). The CDR3, as DNA: TGTGCCAGCAGCTCATGGAGCGGGAGTCGAAACACCGGGGAGCTGTTTTTT. Translating gives CASSSWSGSRNTGELFF. Looking up the rest from reference TRBV5-4 and TRBJ2-2 gives the full variable domain: ETGVTQSPTHLIKTRGQQVTLRCSSQSGHNTVSWYQQALGQGPQFIFQYYREEENGRGNFPPRFSGLQFPNYSSELNVNALELDDSALYLCASSSWSGSRNTGELFFGEGSRLTVL.

The V call is TRBV28, the J call TRBJ2-7; D may be TRBD2 (5 bases). The CDR3 covers 15 residues. Trimming cost V 0 bases and J 0 bases, with 9 bases left between them. Germline lookup yields CDR1 MDHEN and CDR2 SYDVKM. The CDR3 spells CASSLWRVSSYEQYF. As DNA, the CDR3 is TGTGCCAGCAGTTTATGGCGGGTTAGCTCCTACGAGCAGTACTTC.

J is TRBJ1-1 and V is TRBV7-9; possible D gene TRBD1, 5 bases. The ends were cut back, 5 bases at V and 3 bases at J, with 13 bases in the middle. Germline assignment: CDR1 SEHNR and CDR2 FQNEAQ (reference sequence). The CDR3 has 14 residues. DNA for the CDR3: TGTGCCAGCAGCCGCAGGGAACTCGACACTGAAGCTTTCTTT. Its protein is CASSRRELDTEAFF.

This chain joins TRBV11-2 and TRBJ2-3; TRBD2 aligns across 8 bases. From germline, CDR1 is SGHAT and CDR2 FQNNGV. V dropped 2 bases and J dropped 0; count of bases not matched to a gene: 7. This CDR3 has 17 residues. Here the CDR3 DNA reads TGTGCCAGCAGCTTACTCGAGCGGGGGACTAGCACAGATACGCAGTATTTT. Its protein product is CASSLLERGTSTDTQYF.

This sequence joins TRBV21-1 and TRBJ1-5; the table assigns TRBD1, which was not confirmed against the DNA. TRBV21-1 is listed as a pseudogene. CDR3 length equals 17 residues. The DNA for the CDR3 is TGTGCCAGCAGCAAAGACCTCCCGGGACAGCCAAATCAGCCCCAGCATTTT. Translating it yields CASSKDLPGQPNQPQHF.

This clone was seen once. This chain links TRBV28 with TRBJ2-7, with 9 nucleotides matching TRBD1. CDR1 and CDR2 (germline): MDHEN, SYDVKM. The CDR3 spans 14 residues. The J segment lost 4 bases and the V segment lost 6 bases, leaving 7 bases of the junction unmatched. The CDR3 here is CASSLGQGKYEQYF. The DNA for the CDR3 is TGTGCCAGCAGCCTGGGACAGGGTAAATACGAGCAGTACTTC.

This clone was seen just once. The chain links TRBV2 to TRBJ2-3, with TRBD2 as a possible D gene (7 bases). Germline-derived CDR1 and CDR2 are SNHLY and FYNNEI. Trimming took off 4 bases at V and 0 bases at J, with 14 bases between the two ends. CDR3 length equals 16 residues. The CDR3 nucleotides read TGTGCCAGCAGTGGGGGGGCGGGAGCCAGCACAGATACGCAGTATTTT. Translated, it gives CASSGGAGASTDTQYF.

V and J are TRBV30 and TRBJ2-3; D possibly corresponds to TRBD2 (5 bases). The V end lost 3 bases, the J end lost 0 bases, and 10 bases lay between the germline ends. The CDR3 covers 14 residues. From germline, CDR1 is GTSNPN and CDR2 SVGIG (reference sequence). CDR3 amino acids: CAWRAGGSTDTQYF. The CDR3 DNA reads TGTGCCTGGAGGGCGGGCGGGAGCACAGATACGCAGTATTTT. Full variable domain (missing parts from reference TRBV30 and TRBJ2-3): SQTIHQWPATLVQPVGSPLSLECTVEGTSNPNLYWYRQAAGRGLQLLFYSVGIGQISSEVPQNLSASRPQDRQFILSSKKLLLSDSGFYLCAWRAGGSTDTQYFGPGTRLTVL.

This chain joins TRBV9 and TRBJ2-5; 7 nucleotides line up with TRBD1. V dropped 3 bases and J dropped 0; count of bases not matched to a gene: 2. Germline-derived CDR1 and CDR2 are SGDLS and YYNGEE. The CDR3 runs 14 residues. The CDR3: CASSGGTDQETQYF. Written as DNA, the CDR3 is TGTGCCAGCAGCGGAGGGACAGACCAAGAGACCCAGTACTTC. The full variable domain, in which reference TRBV9 and TRBJ2-5 provide the parts outside the CDR3, is DSGVTQTPKHLITATGQRVTLRCSPRSGDLSVYWYQQSLDQGLQFLIQYYNGEERAKGNILERFSAQQFPDLHSELNLSSLELGDSALYFCASSGGTDQETQYFGPGTRLLVL.

This chain joins TRBV7-9 and TRBJ2-7, with 9 bases aligning to TRBD2. V gave up 1 base and J gave up 6 bases; unmatched junction bases: 7. Germline loops: CDR1 SEHNR, CDR2 FQNEAQ (reference sequence). The CDR3 totals 15 residues. The CDR3 loop is CASSLVGSGGSEQYF. CDR3 bases: TGTGCCAGCAGCTTAGTGGGTAGCGGGGGTTCCGAGCAGTACTTC.